Below, one TCR beta chain is given with its context. V trimming: 7 bases; J trimming: 6 bases; junction bases outside the gene matches: 14. The CDR3 loop spans 15 amino acids. Germline V gives CDR1 MNHNS, CDR2 SASEGT. Replicate PCRs for sorted subsets used around 200 ng DNA; this equaled 25,000 to 35,000 T cell genomes. Measured with immunoSEQ multiplex PCR; TCRdb has only the in-frame clones, and not every one. Among roughly 1.4 million clones listed, approximately 98.5% were seen once. This record comes from a study of shared clonotypes between healthy human individuals. The chain recombines TRBV6-1 with TRBJ2-5; 7 bases agree with TRBD1. The source material was naive CD4+ T cells sorted from blood. Subset defined: CD45RA+ positively selected. The TCR sequence derives from a man aged 25 to 45 in good health. CDR3 region: CASMTGTELGQTQYF. The DNA of the CDR3 is TGTGCCAGCATGACCGGGACAGAACTCGGGCAGACCCAGTACTTC.